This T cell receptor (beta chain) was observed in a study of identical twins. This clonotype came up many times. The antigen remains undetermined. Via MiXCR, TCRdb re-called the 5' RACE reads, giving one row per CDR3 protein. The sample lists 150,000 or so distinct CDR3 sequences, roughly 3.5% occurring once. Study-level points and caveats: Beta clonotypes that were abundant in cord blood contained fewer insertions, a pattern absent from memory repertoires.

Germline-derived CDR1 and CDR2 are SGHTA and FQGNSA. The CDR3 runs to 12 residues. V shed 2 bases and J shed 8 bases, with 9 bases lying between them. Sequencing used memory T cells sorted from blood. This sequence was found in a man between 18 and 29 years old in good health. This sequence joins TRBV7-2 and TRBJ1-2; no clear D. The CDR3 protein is CASSLLGRGYTF. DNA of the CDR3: TGTGCCAGCAGCTTATTGGGAAGGGGCTACACCTTC.